Sequencing of this T cell receptor (beta chain) was carried out in a study of shared clonotypes between healthy human individuals. Broader study findings: Genetic and exposure-history diversity was limited by the few donors.

This CDR3 is 16 amino acids long. The germline V gene encodes CDR1 SGDLS and CDR2 YYNGEE. The ends lost 0 bases at V and 8 bases at J; junction bases unmatched: 12. With regard to this clone: Its antigen is undetermined.

The assay was immunoSEQ multiplex PCR, and TCRdb's table has in-frame clones only and misses some. The table lists 660,000 or so clones, approximately 96% of them singletons. Naivety among CD8 cells was defined by CD45RO negativity and positive CCR7 selection, thereby excluding terminally differentiated effector memory CD45RA+ cells. The chain couples TRBV9 to TRBJ1-2, with 8 bases aligning to TRBD1. Sequenced input: naive CD8+ T cells sorted from blood. The origin of this receptor is a woman aged 25-40 years in good health. The CDR3 nucleotides are TGTGCCAGCAGCGTAGGGGGCAGGGGGCCTCTTGAAGGCTACACCTTC. It codes for CASSVGGRGPLEGYTF.